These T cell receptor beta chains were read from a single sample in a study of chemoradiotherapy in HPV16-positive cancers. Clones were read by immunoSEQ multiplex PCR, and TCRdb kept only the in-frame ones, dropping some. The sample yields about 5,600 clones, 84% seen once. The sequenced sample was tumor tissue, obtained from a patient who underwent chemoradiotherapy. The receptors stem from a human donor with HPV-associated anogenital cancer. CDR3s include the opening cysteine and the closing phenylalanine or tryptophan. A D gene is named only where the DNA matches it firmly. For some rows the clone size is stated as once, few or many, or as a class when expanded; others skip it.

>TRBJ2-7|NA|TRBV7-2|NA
CASSPQGVFEQYF
TGTGCCAGCTCCCCACAGGGAGTCTTCGAGCAGTACTTC
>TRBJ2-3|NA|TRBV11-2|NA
CASSFVGHSTDTQYF
TGTGCCAGCAGCTTTGTGGGACACAGCACAGATACGCAGTATTTT
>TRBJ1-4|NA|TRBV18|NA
CASSPGINEKLFF
TGTGCCAGCTCACCGGGCATTAATGAAAAACTGTTTTTT
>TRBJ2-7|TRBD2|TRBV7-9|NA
CASSLGLAGGPLYEQYF
TGTGCCAGCAGCTTAGGGCTAGCGGGGGGCCCCCTCTACGAGCAGTACTTC
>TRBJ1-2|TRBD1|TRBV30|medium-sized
CAWSADRGRVGYTF
TGTGCCTGGAGTGCGGACAGGGGCCGAGTTGGCTACACCTTC
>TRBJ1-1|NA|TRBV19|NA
CASSISTGGSTEAFF
TGTGCCAGTAGTATCTCGACAGGAGGGAGCACTGAAGCTTTCTTT
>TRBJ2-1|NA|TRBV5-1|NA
CASSYEGTEQFF
TGCGCCAGCAGTTATGAGGGGACTGAGCAGTTCTTC
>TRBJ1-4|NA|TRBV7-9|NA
CASSQGGLGEKLFF
TGTGCCAGCAGCCAGGGAGGGTTGGGTGAAAAACTGTTTTTT
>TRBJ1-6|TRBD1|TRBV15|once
CATSRLPGQGYSPLHF
TGTGCCACCAGCAGACTCCCGGGACAGGGCTATTCACCCCTCCACTTT
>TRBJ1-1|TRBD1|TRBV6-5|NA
CASKPDRGWNTEAFF
TGTGCCAGCAAACCAGACAGGGGATGGAACACTGAAGCTTTCTTT
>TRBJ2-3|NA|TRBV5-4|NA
CASSLVRDTSTDTQYF
TGTGCCAGCAGCTTGGTCCGGGACACCAGCACAGATACGCAGTATTTT
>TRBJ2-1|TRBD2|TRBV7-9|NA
CASSLDAGGYNEQFF
TGTGCCAGCAGCTTAGATGCGGGGGGGTACAATGAGCAGTTCTTC
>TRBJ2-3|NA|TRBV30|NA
CAWSVRKARDTQYF
TGTGCCTGGAGTGTACGGAAAGCTAGAGATACGCAGTATTTT
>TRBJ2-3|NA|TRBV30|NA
CAWSPGTYTQYF
TGTGCCTGGAGTCCCGGGACTTATACGCAGTATTTT
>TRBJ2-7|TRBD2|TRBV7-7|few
CASSLAGGVEQYF
TGTGCTAGCAGCTTAGCGGGCGGGGTCGAGCAGTACTTC
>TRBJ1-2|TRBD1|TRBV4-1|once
CASSLTGRGVDGYTF
TGCGCCAGCAGCCTGACAGGGCGCGGGGTTGATGGCTACACCTTC
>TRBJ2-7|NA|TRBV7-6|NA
CASSPRTVYEQYF
TGTGCCAGCAGCCCCCGGACAGTTTACGAGCAGTACTTC